What follows are 32 T cell receptor beta chains derived from one specimen sequenced in a study of cytomegalovirus exposure and HLA in healthy donors. Assay used: immunoSEQ multiplex PCR; TCRdb lists only in-frame clones, some missing. The sample records just under 65,000 clones, over 90% being singletons. Source material: PBMCs. The origin of the receptors is a woman younger than 35 in good health and CMV-seropositive.

The V and J genes are TRBV29-1 and TRBJ2-5, with D perhaps TRBD1 (5 bases). The length of the CDR3 is 13 residues. Trimming removed 4 bases from V and 8 bases from J, with 17 bases in between. The germline V gene has CDR1 SQVTM and CDR2 ANQGSEA. The CDR3: CSVAEGAKSTQYF. Here the CDR3 DNA reads TGCAGCGTTGCCGAAGGGGCAAAAAGCACCCAGTACTTC.

The count of this clone is one. The V gene is TRBV30, the J gene TRBJ1-5; possible D gene TRBD1, 6 bases. Trimming cost V 2 bases and J 10 bases, with 12 bases left between them. The CDR3 runs to 12 residues. Per the germline V gene, CDR1 is GTSNPN and CDR2 is SVGIG (reference sequence). The DNA of the CDR3 is TGTGCCTGGAGTTTCAGGGGACGACCCCAGCATTTT. Its protein product is CAWSFRGRPQHF. Looking up the rest from reference TRBV30 and TRBJ1-5 gives the full variable domain: SQTIHQWPATLVQPVGSPLSLECTVEGTSNPNLYWYRQAAGRGLQLLFYSVGIGQISSEVPQNLSASRPQDRQFILSSKKLLLSDSGFYLCAWSFRGRPQHFGDGTRLSIL.

V gene TRBV27 combines with J gene TRBJ1-4; D not certain. The ends were cut back, 2 bases at V and 1 base at J, with 5 bases in the middle. The germline gives CDR1 MNHEY, CDR2 SMNVEV (reference sequence). This CDR3 contains 14 residues. The CDR3 protein is CASSLRGTNEKLFF. The DNA for the CDR3 is TGTGCCAGCAGTTTAAGAGGAACTAATGAAAAACTGTTTTTT.

V and J are TRBV7-2 and TRBJ2-5; tentatively, D is TRBD1 (6 bases). Trimming removed 5 bases at V and 4 bases at J, with 14 bases between. CDR1 is SGHTA and CDR2 is FQGNSA in the germline V gene. The CDR3 length is 14 residues. CDR3: CASSPYRVTETQYF. CDR3 DNA: TGTGCCAGCAGCCCTTACAGGGTAACAGAGACCCAGTACTTC.

V is TRBV5-1 and J is TRBJ2-5; 7 bases line up with TRBD1. Germline trimming cut 3 bases from V and 3 bases from J; bases unmatched to any gene: 11. The CDR3 is made up of 16 amino acids. Germline loops: CDR1 SGHRS, CDR2 YFSETQ. This chain's CDR3 is CASSWTVADREETQYF. CDR3 sequence (DNA): TGCGCCAGCAGCTGGACAGTGGCAGACAGGGAAGAGACCCAGTACTTC. The whole variable domain, remainder taken from reference TRBV5-1 and TRBJ2-5, is KAGVTQTPRYLIKTRGQQVTLSCSPISGHRSVSWYQQTPGQGLQFLFEYFSETQRNKGNFPGRFSGRQFSNSRSEMNVSTLELGDSALYLCASSWTVADREETQYFGPGTRLLVL.

The genes are TRBV28 and TRBJ1-3, with D perhaps TRBD1 (6 bases). V was shortened by 3 bases and J by 5 bases, with 20 bases between the two germline ends. Germline CDR1 is MDHEN and CDR2 is SYDVKM. The CDR3 length is 17 residues. CDR3 protein: CASSFRLPGHMRNTIYF. The CDR3 DNA is TGTGCCAGCAGTTTTAGACTTCCGGGACATATGAGAAACACCATATATTTT.

V and J are TRBV19 and TRBJ2-3; TRBD1 might be the D (5 bases). Germline CDR1 reads LNHDA; CDR2 reads SQIVND (reference sequence). Trimming took 3 bases from V and 2 from J, leaving 18 bases between them. This CDR3 is built from 17 residues. The CDR3 DNA reads as TGTGCCAGTAGTATGAGATCATGGGGCATGATCACAGATACGCAGTATTTT. Amino acid sequence: CASSMRSWGMITDTQYF. The whole variable domain, remainder taken from reference TRBV19 and TRBJ2-3, is DGGITQSPKYLFRKEGQNVTLSCEQNLNHDAMYWYRQDPGQGLRLIYYSQIVNDFQKGDIAEGYSVSREKKESFPLTVTSAQKNPTAFYLCASSMRSWGMITDTQYFGPGTRLTVL.

The chain is built from TRBV9 and TRBJ2-7; no clear D gene. The CDR3 covers 15 residues. The germline gives CDR1 SGDLS, CDR2 YYNGEE. Trimming took 2 bases from V and 0 from J, leaving 12 bases between them. The CDR3 loop is CASSVGVARSYEQYF. Written as DNA, the CDR3 is TGTGCCAGCAGCGTTGGCGTAGCCCGCTCCTACGAGCAGTACTTC.

This chain links TRBV10-3 with TRBJ1-2, with 10 nucleotides matching TRBD1. The CDR3 extends over 16 amino acids. The V segment lost 4 bases and the J segment 3 bases; nucleotides outside the gene matches: 8. CDR1 and CDR2 (germline): ENHRY, SYGVKD. CDR3 amino acids: CAISGDRGVRDYGYTF. DNA for the CDR3: TGTGCCATCAGTGGGGACAGGGGAGTTAGGGACTATGGCTACACCTTC.

The rearrangement uses TRBV19 and TRBJ1-2, with a tentative D call TRBD1 (6 bases). Trimming removed 5 bases at V and 7 bases at J, with 20 bases between. Germline CDR1 reads LNHDA; CDR2 reads SQIVND (reference sequence). CDR3 length: 15 residues. CDR3 loop: CASSPRDTPGGGYTF. The CDR3 DNA is TGTGCCAGTAGTCCCCGGGACACTCCCGGCGGTGGCTACACCTTC.

This sequence joins TRBV12-5 and TRBJ1-2, with D tentatively TRBD1 (6 bases). The CDR3 runs to 13 residues. The V and J ends lost 5 bases and 5 bases respectively, with 12 bases between them. Germline V gene data show CDR1 as LGHNT and CDR2 as FRNRAP. CDR3 nucleotide sequence: TGTGCTAGTGGTCTCGAAGGGACATATGGCTACACCTTC. It is translated as CASGLEGTYGYTF.

Here the CDR3 DNA reads TGTGCCATCAGTGAGCCAGGACAGGGCACTGAAGCTTTCTTT. As protein: CAISEPGQGTEAFF. This chain connects TRBV10-3 to TRBJ1-1, with 8 bases matching TRBD1. The V gene end was trimmed by 2 bases and the J gene end by 4 bases; junction bases not matched to a gene: 3. The CDR3 length is 14 residues. From germline, CDR1 is ENHRY and CDR2 SYGVKD.

The rearrangement uses TRBV5-1 and TRBJ1-1; TRBD1 agrees at 7 bases. The CDR3 loop spans 11 amino acids. From germline, CDR1 is SGHRS and CDR2 YFSETQ. The ends lost 5 bases at V and 6 bases at J; junction bases unmatched: 1. The CDR3 DNA sequence: TGCGCCAGCAGGGGGACAGCTGAAGCTTTCTTT. It translates to CASRGTAEAFF.

V gene TRBV5-4 combines with J gene TRBJ1-1; possible D gene TRBD1, 6 bases. This CDR3 has 16 amino acids. The V gene lost 3 bases and the J gene lost 4 bases, with 19 bases spanning the gap. The germline gives CDR1 SGHNT, CDR2 YYREEE (reference sequence). CDR3 sequence reads: CASSSKPQGVGTEAFF. CDR3 nucleotides: TGTGCCAGCAGCTCTAAACCACAGGGAGTGGGCACTGAAGCTTTCTTT.

The rearrangement links TRBV13 to TRBJ2-3; tentatively, D is TRBD2 (5 bases). Trimming removed 5 bases from V and 0 bases from J, with 18 bases in between. The CDR3 runs 17 residues. Germline CDR1 is PRHDT and CDR2 is FYEKMQ (reference sequence). In nucleotides, the CDR3 is TGTGCCAGCAGCGGGTCGGATGGGAGATTAAGCACAGATACGCAGTATTTT. This translates into CASSGSDGRLSTDTQYF.

DNA of the CDR3: TGTGCCACCCACGAACCGGGAGTAGCCTACGAGCAGTACTTC. Its translation is CATHEPGVAYEQYF. The chain has TRBV27 and TRBJ2-7; TRBD2 is a possible D gene (6 bases). V gave up 10 bases and J gave up 2 bases, with 18 bases separating them. The CDR3 contains 14 residues. Germline V gene lookup returns CDR1 MNHEY and CDR2 SMNVEV (reference sequence).

The chain has TRBV7-2 and TRBJ2-2; a possible D gene is TRBD2 (5 bases). CDR3 length: 15 residues. Germline V gene data show CDR1 as SGHTA and CDR2 as FQGNSA. The ends were cut back, 1 base at V and 1 base at J, with 7 bases in the middle. CDR3 sequence: CASSLGRGNTGELFF. The CDR3, as DNA: TGTGCCAGCAGCTTAGGACGGGGGAACACCGGGGAGCTGTTTTTT.

This rearrangement joins TRBV28 to TRBJ1-2, with D perhaps TRBD1 (6 bases). The CDR3 has 12 residues. Trimming pared 5 bases from V and 4 bases from J, leaving 8 bases between. CDR1 and CDR2 from the germline V gene are MDHEN and SYDVKM. CDR3 in amino acids: CASSMDSYGYTF. Here the CDR3 DNA reads TGTGCCAGCAGTATGGACAGCTATGGCTACACCTTC.

The chain has TRBV2 and TRBJ2-5, with 9 bases lining up with TRBD1. This CDR3 is 17 amino acids long. Germline CDR1 is SNHLY and CDR2 is FYNNEI. Losses at the gene ends were 4 bases for V and 4 bases for J; bases not matched to a gene: 13. This chain's CDR3 is CASSGGPTGGRGETQYF. In nucleotides, the CDR3 is TGTGCCAGCAGTGGCGGACCGACAGGGGGTAGGGGAGAGACCCAGTACTTC.

This clone has only one observation. V and J are TRBV7-8 and TRBJ2-1; D gene ambiguous. CDR1 SGHVS and CDR2 FQNEAQ come from the germline V gene. The CDR3 has 15 amino acids. V lost 3 bases and J lost 5, with 14 bases in between. CDR3 region: CASSLSILTNNEQFF. As DNA, the CDR3 is TGTGCCAGCAGCTTGAGTATTTTGACAAACAATGAGCAGTTCTTC.

The chain joins TRBV6-1 to TRBJ1-2; D gene unclear. CDR1 is MNHNS, CDR2 SASEGT, per germline. This CDR3 spans 14 amino acids. V was trimmed by 1 base and J by 1 base, leaving 7 bases between them. CDR3 nucleotides: TGTGCCAGCAGTGAAGATCCGTTTAACTATGGCTACACCTTC. It encodes CASSEDPFNYGYTF.

The chain couples TRBV28 to TRBJ1-2; 11 bases map to TRBD1. The V and J ends lost 6 bases and 5 bases, in that order; junction bases with no gene match: 11. CDR1 and CDR2 from the germline V gene are MDHEN and SYDVKM. There are 16 residues in the CDR3. The CDR3: CASSLKRTGGTYGYTF. The CDR3 region has the DNA TGTGCCAGCAGCCTAAAGAGGACAGGGGGCACGTATGGCTACACCTTC.

The chain combines TRBV12-5 with TRBJ2-3; 7 bases are shared with TRBD2. CDR3 length equals 15 residues. Germline V gene lookup returns CDR1 LGHNT and CDR2 FRNRAP. V lost 5 bases and J lost 2; bases outside the gene matches: 7. The CDR3: CASGGGDGITDTQYF. CDR3 nucleotides: TGTGCTAGTGGTGGGGGGGACGGGATCACAGATACGCAGTATTTT.

V and J are TRBV6-6 and TRBJ1-2; TRBD1 might be the D (5 bases). CDR3 length: 14 amino acids. The germline CDR1 and CDR2 sequences are MNHNY and SVGAGI (reference sequence). V lost 7 bases and J lost 4, with 16 bases in between. The CDR3 DNA reads TGTGCCAGCATTCAGACAGCGATACCCTATGGCTACACCTTC. It codes for CASIQTAIPYGYTF.

This clone was detected only a few times. CDR3 in amino acids: CASSQVGGNEQFF. The CDR3 bases are TGTGCCAGCAGCCAAGTTGGAGGTAATGAGCAGTTCTTC. The rearrangement links TRBV4-2 to TRBJ2-1; a weak D match, TRBD2 (5 bases). The CDR3 is made up of 13 amino acids. Between the trimmed V and J ends, which lost 1 base and 7 bases, there was a span of 8 bases. Germline CDR1 LGHNA, CDR2 YNFKEQ.

The chain carries TRBV7-8 and TRBJ2-2; D gene uncertain. Trimming pared 3 bases from V and 0 bases from J, leaving 5 bases between. This CDR3 comprises 14 residues. Per germline, CDR1 SGHVS and CDR2 FQNEAQ. Written as DNA, the CDR3 is TGTGCCAGCAGCTTCCTCGCGAACACCGGGGAGCTGTTTTTT. This encodes CASSFLANTGELFF.

The chain employs TRBV5-1 and TRBJ2-1; 12 nucleotides agree with TRBD2. Trimming removed 7 bases from V and 3 bases from J; junction bases left unmatched: 17. Germline V CDR1 and CDR2: SGHRS, YFSETQ. The CDR3 extends over 19 amino acids. In DNA form, the CDR3 reads TGCGCCAGCCGCCACTGGCTAGCGGGAGGGCCGACGATCTACAATGAGCAGTTCTTC. It specifies CASRHWLAGGPTIYNEQFF. The full variable domain, its missing parts supplied by reference TRBV5-1 and TRBJ2-1, is KAGVTQTPRYLIKTRGQQVTLSCSPISGHRSVSWYQQTPGQGLQFLFEYFSETQRNKGNFPGRFSGRQFSNSRSEMNVSTLELGDSALYLCASRHWLAGGPTIYNEQFFGPGTRLTVL.

V and J are TRBV4-3 and TRBJ2-1, with 7 bases fitting TRBD2. Germline V gene lookup returns CDR1 LGHNA and CDR2 YSLEER. Trimming cost V 0 bases and J 5 bases; bases outside gene matches: 7. This CDR3 is 16 amino acids long. CDR3 nucleotide sequence: TGCGCCAGCAGCCAAGATTTCAGCGGGGTACACAATGAGCAGTTCTTC. Translated: CASSQDFSGVHNEQFF.

V usage is TRBV7-2 and J usage is TRBJ2-7; the D gene is possibly TRBD1 (5 bases). Germline V CDR1 and CDR2: SGHTA, FQGNSA. The V end lost 1 base, the J end lost 5 bases, and 9 bases lay between the germline ends. The CDR3 has 13 amino acids. CDR3 nucleotides: TGTGCCAGCAGCTTAGGGGCAGGGAACGAGCAGTACTTC. Residues: CASSLGAGNEQYF.

The chain is built from TRBV5-4 and TRBJ2-5; TRBD2 aligns across 8 bases. Germline assignment: CDR1 SGHNT and CDR2 YYREEE (reference sequence). Losses at the gene ends were 5 bases for V and 4 bases for J; bases not matched to a gene: 7. The length of the CDR3 is 14 residues. The DNA for the CDR3 is TGTGCCAGCAGTTACGGGGGGGTCGGAGAGACCCAGTACTTC. It yields the protein CASSYGGVGETQYF.

This chain links TRBV18 with TRBJ2-7; 7 nucleotides align to TRBD1. The CDR3 runs 14 residues. Germline CDR1 reads KGHSH; CDR2 reads LQKENI. V gave up 1 base and J gave up 5 bases; unmatched junction bases: 5. CDR3 residues: CASSPLDRVHEQYF. The CDR3 DNA is TGTGCCAGCTCACCACTAGACAGGGTCCACGAGCAGTACTTC.

The genes are TRBV7-2 and TRBJ2-2, with 9 bases identical to TRBD2. The junction had 7 bases not matched to a gene; V was cut back by 3 bases and J by 5 bases. CDR3 length equals 16 residues. Germline V CDR1 and CDR2: SGHTA, FQGNSA. Here the CDR3 reads CASSFHSGGPTGELFF. The CDR3 coding sequence is TGTGCCAGCAGCTTCCATAGCGGGGGACCTACCGGGGAGCTGTTTTTT.